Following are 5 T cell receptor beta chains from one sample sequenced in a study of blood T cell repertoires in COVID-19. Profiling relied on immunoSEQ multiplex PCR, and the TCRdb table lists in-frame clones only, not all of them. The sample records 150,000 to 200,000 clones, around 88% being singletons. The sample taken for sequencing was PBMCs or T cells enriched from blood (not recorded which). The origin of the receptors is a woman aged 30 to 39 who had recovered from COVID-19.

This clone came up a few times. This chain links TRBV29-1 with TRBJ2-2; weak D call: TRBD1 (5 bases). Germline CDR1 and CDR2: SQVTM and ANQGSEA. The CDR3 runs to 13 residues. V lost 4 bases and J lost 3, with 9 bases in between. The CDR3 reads CSVAPRDTGELFF. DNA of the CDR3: TGCAGCGTTGCCCCCAGGGACACCGGGGAGCTGTTTTTT.

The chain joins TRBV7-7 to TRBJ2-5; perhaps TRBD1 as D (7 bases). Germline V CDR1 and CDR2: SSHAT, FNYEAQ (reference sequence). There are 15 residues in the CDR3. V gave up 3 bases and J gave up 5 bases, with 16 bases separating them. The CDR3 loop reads CASSLSRQGGETQYF. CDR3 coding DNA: TGTGCCAGCAGCTTGTCGAGACAGGGAGGCGAGACCCAGTACTTC. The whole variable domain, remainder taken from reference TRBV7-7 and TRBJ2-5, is GAGVSQSPRYKVTKRGQDVTLRCDPISSHATLYWYQQALGQGPEFLTYFNYEAQPDKSGLPSDRFSAERPEGSISTLTIQRTEQRDSAMYRCASSLSRQGGETQYFGPGTRLLVL.

The CDR3 sequence: CASSHVDRGQYNEQFF. The CDR3 nucleotides read TGTGCCAGCAGCCACGTGGACAGGGGACAATACAATGAGCAGTTCTTC. The chain joins TRBV14 to TRBJ2-1, with 9 bases lining up with TRBD1. This CDR3 comprises 16 residues. Germline V gene lookup returns CDR1 SGHDN and CDR2 FVKESK. Trimming removed 3 bases from V and 4 bases from J; junction bases left unmatched: 7.

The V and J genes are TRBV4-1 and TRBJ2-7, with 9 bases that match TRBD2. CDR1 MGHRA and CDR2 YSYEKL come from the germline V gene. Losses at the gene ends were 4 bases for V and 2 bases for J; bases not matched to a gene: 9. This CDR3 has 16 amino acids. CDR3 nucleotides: TGCGCCAGCAGCCCGGGGATGACTAGCGGCACCTACGAGCAGTACTTC. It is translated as CASSPGMTSGTYEQYF.

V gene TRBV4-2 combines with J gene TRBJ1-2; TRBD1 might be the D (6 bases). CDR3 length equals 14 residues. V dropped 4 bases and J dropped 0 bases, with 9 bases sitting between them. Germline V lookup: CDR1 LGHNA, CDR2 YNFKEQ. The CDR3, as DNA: TGTGCCAGCAGCCCGGACAGTACTAACTATGGCTACACCTTC. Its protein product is CASSPDSTNYGYTF.